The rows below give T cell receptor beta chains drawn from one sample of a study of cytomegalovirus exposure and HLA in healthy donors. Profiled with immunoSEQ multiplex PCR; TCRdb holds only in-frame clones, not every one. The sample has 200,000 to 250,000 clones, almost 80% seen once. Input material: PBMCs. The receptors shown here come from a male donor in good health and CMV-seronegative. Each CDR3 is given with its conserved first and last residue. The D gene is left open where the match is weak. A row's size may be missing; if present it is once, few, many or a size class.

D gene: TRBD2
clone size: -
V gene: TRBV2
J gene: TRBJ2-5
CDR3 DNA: TGTGCCGGCAAGACTAGCGGGACCCAAAAGACCCAGTACTTC
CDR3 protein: CAGKTSGTQKTQYF

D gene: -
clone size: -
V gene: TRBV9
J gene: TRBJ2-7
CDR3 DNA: TGTGCCAGCAGCGGAGACTCCTACGAGCAGTACTTC
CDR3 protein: CASSGDSYEQYF

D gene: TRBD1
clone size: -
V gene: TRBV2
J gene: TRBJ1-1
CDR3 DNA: TGTGCCAGCAGCGACGCCGGGACAGAGGTTGTGGAAGCTTTCTTT
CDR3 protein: CASSDAGTEVVEAFF

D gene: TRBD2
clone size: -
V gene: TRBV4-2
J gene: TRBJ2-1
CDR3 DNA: TGTGCCAGCAGCCGGGATGCTACTCTAGCGGGAGGGTACAATGAGCAGTTCTTC
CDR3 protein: CASSRDATLAGGYNEQFF

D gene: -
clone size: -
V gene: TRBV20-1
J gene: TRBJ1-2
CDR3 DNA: TGCAGTGCTAGTACGGTCTATGGCTACACCTTC
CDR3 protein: CSASTVYGYTF

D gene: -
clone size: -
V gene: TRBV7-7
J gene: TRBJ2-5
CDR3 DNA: TGTGCTAGCAGCCCCCAGGGTCCTCAAGAGACCCAGTACTTC
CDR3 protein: CASSPQGPQETQYF

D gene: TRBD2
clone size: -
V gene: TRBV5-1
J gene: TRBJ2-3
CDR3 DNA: TGCGCCAGCAGCTTGGCCTCGGGACTCCTAGCGGGAGCTACAGATACGCAGTATTTT
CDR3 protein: CASSLASGLLAGATDTQYF

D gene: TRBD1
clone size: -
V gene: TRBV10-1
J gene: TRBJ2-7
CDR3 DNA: TGCGCCAGCAGTAAAGACAGGGCGAGCTCCTACGAGCAGTACTTC
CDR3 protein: CASSKDRASSYEQYF

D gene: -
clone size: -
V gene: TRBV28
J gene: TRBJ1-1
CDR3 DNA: TGTGCCAGCATCGACAGGTTAAACACTGAAGCTTTCTTT
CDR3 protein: CASIDRLNTEAFF

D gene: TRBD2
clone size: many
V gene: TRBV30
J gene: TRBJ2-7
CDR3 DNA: TGTGCCTGGAGTGAAGGACTAGCGGGGCAGTACTTC
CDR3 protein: CAWSEGLAGQYF

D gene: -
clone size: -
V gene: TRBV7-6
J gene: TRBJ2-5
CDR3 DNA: TGTGCCAGCAGCTTTGACACGACCCAAGAGACCCAGTACTTC
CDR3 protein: CASSFDTTQETQYF

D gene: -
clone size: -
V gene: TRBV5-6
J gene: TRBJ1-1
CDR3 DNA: TGTGCCAGCAGCTATCTACAGGGCACTGAAGCTTTCTTT
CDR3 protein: CASSYLQGTEAFF

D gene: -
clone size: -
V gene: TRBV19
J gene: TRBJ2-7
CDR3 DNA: TGTGCCAGTAGTATAGCCGTAAGTAGCGAGCAGTACTTC
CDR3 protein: CASSIAVSSEQYF

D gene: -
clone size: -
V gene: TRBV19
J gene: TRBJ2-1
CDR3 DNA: TGTGCCAGTAGTACCCAACATACCAATGAGCAGTTCTTC
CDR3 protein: CASSTQHTNEQFF

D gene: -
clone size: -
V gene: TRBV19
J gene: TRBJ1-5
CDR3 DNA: TGTGCCAGTAGACCCATCTTGGGAGGTAGTGGCAATCAGCCCCAGCATTTT
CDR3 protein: CASRPILGGSGNQPQHF

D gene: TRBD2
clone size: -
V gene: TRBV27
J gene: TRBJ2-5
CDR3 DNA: TGTGCCAGCAGTTTATCGGGTCGGGGGGGCCAAGAGACCCAGTACTTC
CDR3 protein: CASSLSGRGGQETQYF

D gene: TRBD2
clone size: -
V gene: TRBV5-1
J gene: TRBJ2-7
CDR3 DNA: TGCGCCAGCAGACCGGGACTAGCGGGGGGAGAGCAGTACTTC
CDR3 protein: CASRPGLAGGEQYF

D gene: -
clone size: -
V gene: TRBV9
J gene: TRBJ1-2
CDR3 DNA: TGTGCCAGCAGCGTAGTGTCGGGGGACTATGGCTACACCTTC
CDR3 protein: CASSVVSGDYGYTF

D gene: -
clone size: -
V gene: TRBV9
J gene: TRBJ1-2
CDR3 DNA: TGTGCCAGCAGCACCCAGGTGAACTATGGCTACACCTTC
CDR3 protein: CASSTQVNYGYTF

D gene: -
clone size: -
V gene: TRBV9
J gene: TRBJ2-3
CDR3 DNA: TGTGCCAGCAGCGTGGAGGGGGCAGGCACAGATACGCAGTATTTT
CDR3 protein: CASSVEGAGTDTQYF

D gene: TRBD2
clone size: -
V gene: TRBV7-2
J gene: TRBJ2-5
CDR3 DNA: TGTGCCAGCAGCTGGACTAGCGGGAGGGTTTGGTCGCGGCAAGAGACCCAGTACTTC
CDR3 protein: CASSWTSGRVWSRQETQYF

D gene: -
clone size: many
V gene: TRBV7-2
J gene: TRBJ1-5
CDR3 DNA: TGTGCCAGCAGCTACAGGGGCAATCAGCCCCAGCATTTT
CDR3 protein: CASSYRGNQPQHF

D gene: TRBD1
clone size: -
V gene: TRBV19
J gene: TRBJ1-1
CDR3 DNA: TGTGCCAGTAGTAGCAATCCTAGGACAGGGGGAACTGAAGCTTTCTTT
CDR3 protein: CASSSNPRTGGTEAFF